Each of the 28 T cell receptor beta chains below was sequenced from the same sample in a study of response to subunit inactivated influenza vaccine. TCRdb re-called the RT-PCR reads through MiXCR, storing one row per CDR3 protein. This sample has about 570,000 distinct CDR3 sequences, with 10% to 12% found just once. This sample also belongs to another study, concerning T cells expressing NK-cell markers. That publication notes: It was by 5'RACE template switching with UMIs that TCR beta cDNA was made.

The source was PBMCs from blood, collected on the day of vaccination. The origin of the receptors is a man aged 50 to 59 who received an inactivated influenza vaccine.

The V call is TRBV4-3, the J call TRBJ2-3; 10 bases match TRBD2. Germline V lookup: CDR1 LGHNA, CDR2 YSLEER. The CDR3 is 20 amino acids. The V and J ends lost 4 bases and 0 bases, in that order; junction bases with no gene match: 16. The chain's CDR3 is CASSRSVRTSGTPSTDTQYF. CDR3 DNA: TGCGCCAGCAGCCGAAGCGTTCGGACTAGCGGAACCCCTAGCACAGATACGCAGTATTTT.

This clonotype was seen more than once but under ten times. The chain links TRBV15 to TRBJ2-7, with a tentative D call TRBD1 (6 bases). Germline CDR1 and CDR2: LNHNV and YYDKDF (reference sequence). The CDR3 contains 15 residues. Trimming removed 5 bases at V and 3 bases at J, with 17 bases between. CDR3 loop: CATSGGRGISYEQYF. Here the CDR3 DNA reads TGTGCCACCAGCGGGGGCAGGGGCATCAGCTACGAGCAGTACTTC. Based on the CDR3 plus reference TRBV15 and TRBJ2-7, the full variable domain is DAMVIQNPRYQVTQFGKPVTLSCSQTLNHNVMYWYQQKSSQAPKLLFHYYDKDFNNEADTPDNFQSRRPNTSFCFLDIRSPGLGDTAMYLCATSGGRGISYEQYFGPGTRLTVT.

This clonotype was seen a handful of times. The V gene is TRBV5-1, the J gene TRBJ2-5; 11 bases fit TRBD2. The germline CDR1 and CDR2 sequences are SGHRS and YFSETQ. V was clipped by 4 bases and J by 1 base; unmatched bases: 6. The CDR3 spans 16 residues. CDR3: CASSRRLAGGQETQYF. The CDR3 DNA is TGCGCCAGCAGCCGGAGGCTAGCGGGGGGCCAAGAGACCCAGTACTTC.

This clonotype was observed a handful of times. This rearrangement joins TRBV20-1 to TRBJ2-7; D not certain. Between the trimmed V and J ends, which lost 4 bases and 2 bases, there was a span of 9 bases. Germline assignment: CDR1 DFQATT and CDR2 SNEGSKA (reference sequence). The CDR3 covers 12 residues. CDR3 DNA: TGCAGTGCTAAGCGTCCACCCTACGAGCAGTACTTC. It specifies CSAKRPPYEQYF.

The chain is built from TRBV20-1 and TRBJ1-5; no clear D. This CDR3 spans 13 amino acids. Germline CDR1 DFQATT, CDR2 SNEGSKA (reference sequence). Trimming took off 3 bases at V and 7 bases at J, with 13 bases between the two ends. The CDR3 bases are TGCAGTGCTAGTGCTGGTATCAACCAGCCCCAGCATTTT. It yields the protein CSASAGINQPQHF.

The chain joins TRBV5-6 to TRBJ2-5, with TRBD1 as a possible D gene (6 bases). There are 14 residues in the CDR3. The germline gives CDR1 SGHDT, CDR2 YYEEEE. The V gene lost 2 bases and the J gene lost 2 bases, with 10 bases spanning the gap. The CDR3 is CASSLLQGQETQYF. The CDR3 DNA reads TGTGCCAGCAGCTTATTACAGGGACAAGAGACCCAGTACTTC.

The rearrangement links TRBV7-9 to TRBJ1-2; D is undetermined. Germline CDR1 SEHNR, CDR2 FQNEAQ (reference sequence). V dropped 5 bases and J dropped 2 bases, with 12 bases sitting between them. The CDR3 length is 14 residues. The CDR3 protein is CASSRWTENYGYTF. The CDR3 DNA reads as TGTGCCAGCAGCCGTTGGACTGAGAACTATGGCTACACCTTC.

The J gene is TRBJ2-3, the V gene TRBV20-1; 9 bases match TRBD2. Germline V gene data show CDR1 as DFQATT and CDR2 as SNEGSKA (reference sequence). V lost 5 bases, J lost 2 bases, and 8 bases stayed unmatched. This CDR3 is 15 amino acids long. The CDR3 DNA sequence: TGCAGTGCTGATGAAGCGGGGGGCATCACAGATACGCAGTATTTT. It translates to CSADEAGGITDTQYF.

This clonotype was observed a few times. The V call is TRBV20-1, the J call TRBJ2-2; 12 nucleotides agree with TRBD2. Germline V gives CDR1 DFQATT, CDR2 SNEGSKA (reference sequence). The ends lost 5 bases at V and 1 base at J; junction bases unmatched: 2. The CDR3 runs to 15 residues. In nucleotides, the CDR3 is TGCAGTGCTGGACTAGCGGGGAAGAACACCGGGGAGCTGTTTTTT. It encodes CSAGLAGKNTGELFF.

The CDR3 DNA reads TGTGCCAGCAGCTCACTTGGGCCAACCTACGAGCAGTACTTC. Its translation: CASSSLGPTYEQYF. V and J are TRBV7-2 and TRBJ2-7; D gene ambiguous. CDR1 and CDR2 from the germline V gene are SGHTA and FQGNSA. This CDR3 is built from 14 residues. The ends were cut back, 4 bases at V and 2 bases at J, with 12 bases in the middle.

The CDR3 region is CAISGTGGQPQHF. For the CDR3, the DNA is TGTGCCATCAGTGGGACAGGGGGTCAGCCCCAGCATTTT. The V and J genes are TRBV10-3 and TRBJ1-5; 10 bases line up with TRBD1. V lost 4 bases, J lost 6 bases, and 0 bases stayed unmatched. The germline V gene encodes CDR1 ENHRY and CDR2 SYGVKD. This CDR3 comprises 13 residues.

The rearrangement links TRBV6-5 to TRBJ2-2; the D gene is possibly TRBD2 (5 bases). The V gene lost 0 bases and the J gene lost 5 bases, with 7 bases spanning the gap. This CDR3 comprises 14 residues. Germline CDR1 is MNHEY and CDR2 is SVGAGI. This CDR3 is CASSYSRLTGELFF. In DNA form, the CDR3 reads TGTGCCAGCAGTTACTCCCGACTAACCGGGGAGCTGTTTTTT.

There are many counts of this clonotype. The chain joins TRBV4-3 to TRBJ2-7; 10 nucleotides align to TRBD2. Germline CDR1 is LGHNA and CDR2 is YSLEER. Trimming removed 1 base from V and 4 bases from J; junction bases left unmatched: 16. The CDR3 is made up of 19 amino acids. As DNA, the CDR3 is TGCGCCAGCAGCCAAGGTCTTGTTGGGACTAGCGCCTCAGGGTACGAGCAGTACTTC. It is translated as CASSQGLVGTSASGYEQYF.

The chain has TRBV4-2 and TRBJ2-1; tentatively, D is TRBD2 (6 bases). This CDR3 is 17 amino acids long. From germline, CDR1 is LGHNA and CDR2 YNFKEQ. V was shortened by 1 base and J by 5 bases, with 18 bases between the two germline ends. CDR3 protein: CASSQAWGSIADNEQFF. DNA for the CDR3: TGTGCCAGCAGCCAAGCTTGGGGGTCCATAGCGGACAATGAGCAGTTCTTC.

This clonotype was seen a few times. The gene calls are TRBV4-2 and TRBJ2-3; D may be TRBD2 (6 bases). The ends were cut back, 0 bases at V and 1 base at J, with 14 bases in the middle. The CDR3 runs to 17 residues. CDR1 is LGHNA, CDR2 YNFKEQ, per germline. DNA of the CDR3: TGTGCCAGCAGCCAAGATAGGAGGGGTGAGGGCACAGATACGCAGTATTTT. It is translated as CASSQDRRGEGTDTQYF.

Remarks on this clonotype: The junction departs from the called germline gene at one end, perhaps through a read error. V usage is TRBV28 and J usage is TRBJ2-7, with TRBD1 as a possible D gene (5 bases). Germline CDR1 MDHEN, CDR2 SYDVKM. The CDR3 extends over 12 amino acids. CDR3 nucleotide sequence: TGTGCCAGCACTTTAACAGGCTACGAGCAGTACTTC. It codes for CASTLTGYEQYF.

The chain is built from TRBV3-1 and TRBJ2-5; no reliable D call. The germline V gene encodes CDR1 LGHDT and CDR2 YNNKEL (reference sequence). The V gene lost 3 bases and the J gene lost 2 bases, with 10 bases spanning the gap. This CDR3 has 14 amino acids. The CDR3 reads CASSHGRIQETQYF. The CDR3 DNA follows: TGTGCCAGCAGCCACGGCAGGATTCAAGAGACCCAGTACTTC.

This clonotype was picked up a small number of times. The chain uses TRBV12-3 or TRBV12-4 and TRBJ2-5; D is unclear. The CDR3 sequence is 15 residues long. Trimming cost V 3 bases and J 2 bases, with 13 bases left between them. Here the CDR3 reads CASSFNAALQETQYF. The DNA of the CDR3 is TGTGCCAGCAGTTTTAATGCAGCACTACAAGAGACCCAGTACTTC.

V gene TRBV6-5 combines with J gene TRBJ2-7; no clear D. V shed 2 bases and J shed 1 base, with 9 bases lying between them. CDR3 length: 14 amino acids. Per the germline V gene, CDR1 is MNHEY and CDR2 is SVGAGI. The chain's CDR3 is CASSYVARSYEQYF. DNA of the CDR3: TGTGCCAGCAGTTACGTCGCCAGATCCTACGAGCAGTACTTC.

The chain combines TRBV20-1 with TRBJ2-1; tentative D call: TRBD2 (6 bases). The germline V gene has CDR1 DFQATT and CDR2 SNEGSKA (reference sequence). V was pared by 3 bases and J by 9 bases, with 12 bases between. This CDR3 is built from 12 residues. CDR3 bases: TGCAGTGCTAGCCGGGGGAGAGGTGAGCAGTTCTTC. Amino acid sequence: CSASRGRGEQFF.

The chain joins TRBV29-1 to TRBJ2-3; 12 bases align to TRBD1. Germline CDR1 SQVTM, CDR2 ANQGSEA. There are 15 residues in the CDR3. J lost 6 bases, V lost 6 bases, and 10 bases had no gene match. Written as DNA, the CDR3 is TGCAGCGTAAGAGGGACAGGGGGCGCGGCGGATACGCAGTATTTT. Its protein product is CSVRGTGGAADTQYF.

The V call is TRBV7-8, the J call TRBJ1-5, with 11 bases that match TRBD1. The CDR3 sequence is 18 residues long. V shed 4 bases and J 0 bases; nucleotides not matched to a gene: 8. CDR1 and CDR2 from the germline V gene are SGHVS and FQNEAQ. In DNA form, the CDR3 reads TGTGCCAGCAGCTCAGAGGACAGGGGGCTCCCTAGCAATCAGCCCCAGCATTTT. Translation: CASSSEDRGLPSNQPQHF.

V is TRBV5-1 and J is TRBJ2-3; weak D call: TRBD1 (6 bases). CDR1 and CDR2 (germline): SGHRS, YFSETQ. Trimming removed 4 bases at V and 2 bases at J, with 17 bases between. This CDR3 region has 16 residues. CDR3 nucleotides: TGCGCCAGCAGCACCTCACCGGGACAACACACAGATACGCAGTATTTT. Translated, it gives CASSTSPGQHTDTQYF. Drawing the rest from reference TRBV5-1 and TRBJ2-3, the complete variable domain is KAGVTQTPRYLIKTRGQQVTLSCSPISGHRSVSWYQQTPGQGLQFLFEYFSETQRNKGNFPGRFSGRQFSNSRSEMNVSTLELGDSALYLCASSTSPGQHTDTQYFGPGTRLTVL.

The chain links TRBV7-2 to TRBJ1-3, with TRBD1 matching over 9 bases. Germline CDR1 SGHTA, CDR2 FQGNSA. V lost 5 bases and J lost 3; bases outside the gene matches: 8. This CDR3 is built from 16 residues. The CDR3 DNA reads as TGTGCCAGCAGCCCACAGGGGGCGCGGAATGGAAACACCATATATTTT. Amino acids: CASSPQGARNGNTIYF.

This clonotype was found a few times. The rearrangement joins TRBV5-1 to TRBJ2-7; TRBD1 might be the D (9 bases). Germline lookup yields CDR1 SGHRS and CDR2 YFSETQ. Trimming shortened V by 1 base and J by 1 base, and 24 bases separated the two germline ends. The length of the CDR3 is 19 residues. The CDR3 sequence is CASSLRDRVALADSYEQYF. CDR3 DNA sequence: TGCGCCAGCAGCTTGCGGGACAGGGTGGCACTAGCGGATTCCTACGAGCAGTACTTC.

As DNA, the CDR3 is TGTGCCAGCAGCGGCCGGGACTCCACAGATACGCAGTATTTT. Amino acid sequence: CASSGRDSTDTQYF. The V call is TRBV7-9, the J call TRBJ2-3; maybe TRBD2 (6 bases). Trimming took off 5 bases at V and 2 bases at J, with 11 bases between the two ends. The CDR3 length is 14 residues. Germline assignment: CDR1 SEHNR and CDR2 FQNEAQ (reference sequence).

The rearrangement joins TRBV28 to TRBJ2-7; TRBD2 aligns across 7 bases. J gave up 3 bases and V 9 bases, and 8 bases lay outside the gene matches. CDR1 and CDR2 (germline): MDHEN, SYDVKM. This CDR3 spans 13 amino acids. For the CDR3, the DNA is TGTGCCAGTCGTTCGGGAGGCTTCTACGAGCAGTACTTC. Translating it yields CASRSGGFYEQYF.

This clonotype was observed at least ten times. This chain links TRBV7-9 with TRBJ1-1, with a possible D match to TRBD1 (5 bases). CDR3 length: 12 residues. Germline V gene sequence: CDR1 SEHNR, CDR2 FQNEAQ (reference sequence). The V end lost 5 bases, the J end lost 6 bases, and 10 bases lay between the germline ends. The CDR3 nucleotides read TGTGCCAGCAGCCCAGGGTTTCCTGAAGCTTTCTTT. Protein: CASSPGFPEAFF.